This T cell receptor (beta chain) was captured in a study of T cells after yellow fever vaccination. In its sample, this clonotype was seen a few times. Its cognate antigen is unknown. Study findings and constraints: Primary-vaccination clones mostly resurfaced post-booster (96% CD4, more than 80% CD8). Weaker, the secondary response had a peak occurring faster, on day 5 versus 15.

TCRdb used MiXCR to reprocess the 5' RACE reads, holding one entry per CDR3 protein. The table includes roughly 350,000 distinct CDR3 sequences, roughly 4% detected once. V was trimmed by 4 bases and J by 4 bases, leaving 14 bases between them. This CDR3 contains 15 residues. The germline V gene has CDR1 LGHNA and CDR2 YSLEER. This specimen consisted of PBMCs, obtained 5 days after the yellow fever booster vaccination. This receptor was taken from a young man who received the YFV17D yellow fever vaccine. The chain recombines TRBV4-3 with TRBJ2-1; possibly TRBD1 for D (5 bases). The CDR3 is CASSRSMGQYNEQFF. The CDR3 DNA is TGCGCCAGCAGCCGATCCATGGGGCAGTACAATGAGCAGTTCTTC.